This T cell receptor beta chain was found in a study of blood T cell repertoires in COVID-19. V was cut by 3 bases and J by 1 base, with 10 bases left in between. CDR3 size: 15 residues. The germline gives CDR1 LGHDT, CDR2 YNNKEL (reference sequence). Authors' methods: Cell counts per sample came from amplifying reference gene primers. Measured with immunoSEQ multiplex PCR; TCRdb has only the in-frame clones, and not every one. V, J and clone size are taken as reported in that table, and D and trimming were inferred from the DNA itself. This sample has around 300,000 clones; about nine tenths occur once, and the top ten carry 1.7%. Recruitment covered roughly 24 US areas and drew participants whose ages spanned roughly 18 to 100 years. Recovery meant two consecutive negative NP/OP PCR tests, professional clearance, or resolved symptoms.

The chain joins TRBV3-1 (or the pseudogene TRBV3-2) to TRBJ2-1; the D gene is possibly TRBD1 (6 bases). This TCR derives from a woman in her thirties or forties who had recovered from COVID-19. Sequencing input: PBMCs or T cells enriched from blood (not recorded which). Here the CDR3 reads CASSQGRGSYNEQFF. DNA for the CDR3: TGTGCCAGCAGCCAGGGCAGGGGATCCTACAATGAGCAGTTCTTC.